The next 28 T cell receptor beta chains were all read from a single sample in a study of blood T cell repertoires in COVID-19. The method was immunoSEQ multiplex PCR; TCRdb's version includes in-frame clones alone and lacks a portion of them. The repertoire has approximately 300,000 clones, roughly 90% of them found once; the top ten carry approximately 2.2%. Sequencing used peripheral blood. The receptor set was obtained from a man in his late teens or twenties with active or convalescent COVID-19.

The V and J genes are TRBV18 and TRBJ1-4, with D possibly matching TRBD1 (5 bases). Deletions cut 4 bases from V and 3 bases from J, with 15 bases between. Germline CDR1 reads KGHSH; CDR2 reads LQKENI. The CDR3 has 16 amino acids. The CDR3 DNA follows: TGTGCCAGCTCACGGGGCTCATCTAACCCTAATGAAAAACTGTTTTTT. Amino acids: CASSRGSSNPNEKLFF.

In DNA form, the CDR3 reads TGCGCCAGCAGCCAAGGGGTGGCAGCGTCCAGTCTGGGCACTGAAGCTTTCTTT. Protein sequence: CASSQGVAASSLGTEAFF. V and J are TRBV4-3 and TRBJ1-1; no definite D call. Germline loops: CDR1 LGHNA, CDR2 YSLEER. Trimming left V 1 base short and J 4 bases short, with 22 bases between. The CDR3 is made up of 18 amino acids.

The rearrangement joins TRBV7-2 to TRBJ1-5; D not resolved. Germline values: CDR1 SGHTA, CDR2 FQGNSA. V shed 1 base and J shed 7 bases, with 11 bases lying between them. This CDR3 is built from 14 residues. For the CDR3, the DNA is TGTGCCAGCAGCTTAGTGGAGGGCGGCCAGCCCCAGCATTTT. Encoded protein: CASSLVEGGQPQHF.

This sequence joins TRBV6-5 and TRBJ1-1; 8 bases align to TRBD1. The CDR3 covers 12 residues. The trim removed 5 bases at V and 7 bases at J, leaving 3 bases unmatched. Germline V gene sequence: CDR1 MNHEY, CDR2 SVGAGI. Written as DNA, the CDR3 is TGTGCCAGCAGTCTTGGGACAGGTGAAGCTTTCTTT. Its translation: CASSLGTGEAFF.

The V gene is TRBV9, the J gene TRBJ2-3; TRBD2 matches 8 bases. Unmatched junction bases numbered 5, after V lost 4 bases and J lost 1 base. Germline lookup yields CDR1 SGDLS and CDR2 YYNGEE. The CDR3 has 15 amino acids. CDR3 DNA: TGTGCCAGCAGCCCCGGGCGGGGGGGCACAGATACGCAGTATTTT. Its translation is CASSPGRGGTDTQYF.

The chain combines TRBV7-9 with TRBJ1-6; 9 positions agree with TRBD1. The germline V gene has CDR1 SEHNR and CDR2 FQNEAQ (reference sequence). The length of the CDR3 is 14 residues. V lost 2 bases and J lost 10; bases outside the gene matches: 3. CDR3: CASSLRGQGSPLHF. In DNA form, the CDR3 reads TGTGCCAGCAGCTTAAGAGGACAGGGGTCACCCCTCCACTTT.

V is TRBV5-4 and J is TRBJ2-7, with D perhaps TRBD2 (6 bases). Trimming took 0 bases from V and 1 from J, leaving 8 bases between them. This CDR3 is 14 amino acids long. Germline loops: CDR1 SGHNT, CDR2 YYREEE (reference sequence). Here the CDR3 reads CASSLGGTSYEQYF. The CDR3 nucleotides read TGTGCCAGCAGCTTGGGAGGGACTTCCTACGAGCAGTACTTC.

Concerning this clone itself: This CDR3 is also generated by other DNA sequences in the sample. The chain recombines TRBV5-4 with TRBJ1-1; tentatively, D is TRBD1 (5 bases). Trimming stripped 4 bases from V and 2 bases from J, with 9 bases between. CDR1 is SGHNT and CDR2 is YYREEE in the germline V gene (reference sequence). The CDR3 runs to 13 residues. The CDR3 DNA reads TGTGCCAGCAGCCTTGACAGAAACACTGAAGCTTTCTTT. This sequence encodes CASSLDRNTEAFF.

The genes are TRBV15 and TRBJ2-1, with TRBD1 matching over 9 bases. The ends lost 3 bases at V and 10 bases at J; junction bases unmatched: 13. Germline V lookup: CDR1 LNHNV, CDR2 YYDKDF (reference sequence). CDR3 size: 16 residues. The DNA of the CDR3 is TGTGCCACCAGCAGCCCGGGACAGGGTCTGTGGGGGGAGCAGTTCTTC. Amino acids: CATSSPGQGLWGEQFF. The entire variable domain, with the rest obtained from reference TRBV15 and TRBJ2-1, is as follows: DAMVIQNPRYQVTQFGKPVTLSCSQTLNHNVMYWYQQKSSQAPKLLFHYYDKDFNNEADTPDNFQSRRPNTSFCFLDIRSPGLGDTAMYLCATSSPGQGLWGEQFFGPGTRLTVL.

The V gene is TRBV3-1 (or the pseudogene TRBV3-2), the J gene TRBJ2-5, with D perhaps matching TRBD2 (6 bases). The germline CDR1 and CDR2 sequences are LGHDT and YNNKEL (reference sequence). The CDR3 contains 20 residues. V was shortened by 0 bases and J by 4 bases, with 27 bases between the two germline ends. Here the CDR3 reads CASSQDYFDSSAARLETQYF. CDR3 nucleotide sequence: TGTGCCAGCAGCCAAGATTATTTTGATTCTAGCGCGGCCAGATTAGAGACCCAGTACTTC.

This clone was picked up a small number of times. The V gene is TRBV15, the J gene TRBJ1-5; D is ambiguous. The V end was cut by 0 bases, the J end by 4 bases, with 13 bases between. The CDR3 spans 16 residues. Germline CDR1 is LNHNV and CDR2 is YYDKDF (reference sequence). The CDR3 reads CATSRDAATPNQPQHF. CDR3 DNA: TGTGCCACCAGCAGAGATGCCGCGACACCTAATCAGCCCCAGCATTTT.

This clone was counted once. The chain is built from TRBV18 and TRBJ1-2; possible D gene TRBD1, 6 bases. There are 15 residues in the CDR3. V was cut by 5 bases and J by 0 bases, with 13 bases left in between. The V gene's germline CDR1 is KGHSH and CDR2 LQKENI. The CDR3 DNA follows: TGTGCCAGCTCATCCGACAGGATAGCTAACTATGGCTACACCTTC. It encodes CASSSDRIANYGYTF.

This chain joins TRBV18 and TRBJ2-3; D gene uncertain. Trimming removed 5 bases at V and 2 bases at J, with 11 bases between. Germline V gene sequence: CDR1 KGHSH, CDR2 LQKENI. This CDR3 comprises 14 residues. CDR3 nucleotides: TGTGCCAGCTCATTACACCGCACCACAGATACGCAGTATTTT. Translation: CASSLHRTTDTQYF.

V is TRBV7-9 and J is TRBJ1-6; TRBD1 aligns across 9 bases. V trimming: 4 bases; J trimming: 9 bases; junction bases outside the gene matches: 7. Germline V gene data show CDR1 as SEHNR and CDR2 as FQNEAQ (reference sequence). The CDR3 runs to 15 residues. CDR3 DNA sequence: TGTGCCAGCAGCTATCGACAGGGGGGAGGTTCACCCCTCCACTTT. Translated: CASSYRQGGGSPLHF.

The rearrangement links TRBV25-1 to TRBJ1-1; D is perhaps TRBD1 (6 bases). The CDR3 totals 14 residues. Deletions cut 6 bases from V and 3 bases from J, with 14 bases between. CDR1 and CDR2 from the germline V gene are MGHDK and SYGVNS. The CDR3 is CASRLGAPDTEAFF. Written as DNA, the CDR3 is TGTGCCAGCAGGCTGGGGGCTCCGGACACTGAAGCTTTCTTT. Full variable domain (remainder filled in from reference TRBV25-1 and TRBJ1-1): EADIYQTPRYLVIGTGKKITLECSQTMGHDKMYWYQQDPGMELHLIHYSYGVNSTEKGDLSSESTVSRIRTEHFPLTLESARPSHTSQYLCASRLGAPDTEAFFGQGTRLTVV.

This rearrangement joins TRBV27 to TRBJ2-7; 13 bases agree with TRBD2. Germline V gives CDR1 MNHEY, CDR2 SMNVEV (reference sequence). J gave up 3 bases and V 11 bases, and 7 bases lay outside the gene matches. CDR3 length: 14 amino acids. CDR3 DNA sequence: TGTGCCGGTAGGGGACTAGCGGGAATCTACGAGCAGTACTTC. It encodes CAGRGLAGIYEQYF.

A single count supports this clone. Other DNA sequences in the sample encode the same CDR3. This rearrangement joins TRBV18 to TRBJ1-2; tentatively, D is TRBD1 (5 bases). This CDR3 region has 12 residues. Trimming left V 6 bases short and J 4 bases short, with 9 bases between. Germline assignment: CDR1 KGHSH and CDR2 LQKENI. CDR3 DNA: TGTGCCAGCTCGCTCGACAGCTATGGCTACACCTTC. Translating gives CASSLDSYGYTF.

The chain joins TRBV11-1 to TRBJ2-2, with 7 bases aligning to TRBD2. From germline, CDR1 is SGHAT and CDR2 FQDESV (reference sequence). The CDR3 covers 16 residues. The junction had 9 bases not matched to a gene; V was cut back by 5 bases and J by 3 bases. Here the CDR3 DNA reads TGTGCCAGCAGCCAACCCAAGGGAGGGTACACCGGGGAGCTGTTTTTT. Amino acids: CASSQPKGGYTGELFF.

This CDR3 is CASSLAVRDGYTF. CDR3 in DNA: TGTGCCAGCAGCTTGGCTGTGAGGGATGGCTACACCTTC. The chain combines TRBV5-5 with TRBJ1-2; D not certain. This CDR3 comprises 13 residues. CDR1 SGHKS and CDR2 YYEKEE come from the germline V gene (reference sequence). The V and J ends lost 0 bases and 6 bases respectively, with 9 bases between them.

The rearrangement uses TRBV7-2 and TRBJ2-4; D perhaps matches TRBD1 (6 bases). Germline CDR1 SGHTA, CDR2 FQGNSA. V lost 4 bases and J 7 bases, leaving 14 bases between the germline ends. The CDR3 contains 14 residues. The CDR3 region is CASSSEWGLNIQYF. CDR3 bases: TGTGCCAGCAGCTCCGAGTGGGGGCTGAACATTCAGTACTTC.

The chain carries TRBV12-3 or TRBV12-4 and TRBJ1-2; 7 positions match TRBD1. This CDR3 region has 12 residues. The J segment lost 3 bases and the V segment lost 5 bases, leaving 0 bases of the junction unmatched. Here the CDR3 DNA reads TGTGCCAGCAGTACAGGGGACTATGGCTACACCTTC. Its protein product is CASSTGDYGYTF.

This chain uses TRBV6-5 with TRBJ1-1; D may be TRBD1 (6 bases). The CDR3 extends over 13 amino acids. From germline, CDR1 is MNHEY and CDR2 SVGAGI. The ends were cut back, 2 bases at V and 12 bases at J, with 16 bases in the middle. The CDR3 sequence: CASSYAGEWVTFF. Written as DNA, the CDR3 is TGTGCCAGCAGTTACGCAGGGGAGTGGGTGACTTTCTTT.

This chain links TRBV4-1 with TRBJ2-1; D is unresolved. This CDR3 has 17 amino acids. In germline, CDR1 is MGHRA, CDR2 YSYEKL. Trimming shortened V by 0 bases and J by 2 bases, and 14 bases separated the two germline ends. CDR3 sequence (DNA): TGCGCCAGCAGCCAAGACATGGCAGACACAGCCTACAATGAGCAGTTCTTC. Its protein product is CASSQDMADTAYNEQFF.

This clone occurred once. The chain recombines TRBV2 with TRBJ1-5; 8 positions match TRBD1. From germline, CDR1 is SNHLY and CDR2 FYNNEI. V was clipped by 6 bases and J by 7 bases; unmatched bases: 8. The CDR3 loop spans 14 amino acids. As DNA, the CDR3 is TGTGCCAGCAGCCAAGGACAGGGTCGGCAGCCCCAGCATTTT. This codes for CASSQGQGRQPQHF. Combining the CDR3 with reference TRBV2 and TRBJ1-5 gives the whole variable domain EPEVTQTPSHQVTQMGQEVILRCVPISNHLYFYWYRQILGQKVEFLVSFYNNEISEKSEIFDDQFSVERPDGSNFTLKIRSTKLEDSAMYFCASSQGQGRQPQHFGDGTRLSIL.

The chain combines TRBV7-8 with TRBJ2-4; D is perhaps TRBD2 (6 bases). V lost 4 bases and J lost 11, with 15 bases in between. CDR3 length: 13 amino acids. Germline V gene data show CDR1 as SGHVS and CDR2 as FQNEAQ. The CDR3 is CASSSDGDSVQYF. The CDR3 DNA sequence: TGTGCCAGCAGCTCGGACGGGGACTCCGTTCAGTACTTC.

Points on this clone: The same CDR3 can be traced to other DNA sequences in this sample. This chain joins TRBV2 and TRBJ2-5; 12 bases are shared with TRBD1. Unmatched junction bases numbered 3, after V lost 6 bases and J lost 4 bases. This CDR3 has 14 residues. Germline V lookup: CDR1 SNHLY, CDR2 FYNNEI. The CDR3 DNA follows: TGTGCCAGCAGCCGGGACAGGGGGCGAGAGACCCAGTACTTC. It is translated as CASSRDRGRETQYF.

V is TRBV27 and J is TRBJ2-1; 15 bases agree with TRBD2. Germline V gene lookup returns CDR1 MNHEY and CDR2 SMNVEV (reference sequence). The CDR3 runs 20 residues. J was trimmed by 4 bases and V by 6 bases; bases with no gene match: 16. CDR3 loop: CASSQLRDGGLAGGYNEQFF. CDR3 nucleotides: TGTGCCAGCAGCCAACTGAGGGACGGCGGACTAGCGGGAGGGTACAATGAGCAGTTCTTC.

The J gene is TRBJ1-1, the V gene TRBV11-2; 9 positions match TRBD1. Germline-derived CDR1 and CDR2 are SGHAT and FQNNGV. V was pared by 3 bases and J by 11 bases, with 4 bases of the junction left unmatched. CDR3 length: 12 amino acids. The CDR3 coding sequence is TGTGCCAGCAGCTTTGGACAGGGGTTCGCTTTCTTT. Translating gives CASSFGQGFAFF.